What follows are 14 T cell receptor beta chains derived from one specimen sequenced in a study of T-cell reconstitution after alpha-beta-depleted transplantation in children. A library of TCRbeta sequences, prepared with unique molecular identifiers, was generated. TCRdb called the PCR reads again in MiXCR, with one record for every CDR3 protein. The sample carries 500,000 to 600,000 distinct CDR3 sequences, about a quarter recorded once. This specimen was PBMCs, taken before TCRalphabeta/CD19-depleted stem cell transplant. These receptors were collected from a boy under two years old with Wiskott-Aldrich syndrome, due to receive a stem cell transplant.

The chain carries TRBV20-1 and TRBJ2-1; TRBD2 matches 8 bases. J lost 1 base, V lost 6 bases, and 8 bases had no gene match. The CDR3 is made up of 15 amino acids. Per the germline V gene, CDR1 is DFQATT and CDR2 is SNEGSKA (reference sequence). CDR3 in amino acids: CSAYLAGKSYNEQFF. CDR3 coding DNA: TGCAGTGCATATCTAGCGGGCAAATCCTACAATGAGCAGTTCTTC.

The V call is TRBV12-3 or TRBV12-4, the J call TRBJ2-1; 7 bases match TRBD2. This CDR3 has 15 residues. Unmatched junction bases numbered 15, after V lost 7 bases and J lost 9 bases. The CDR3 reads CASINLGGGVSEQFF. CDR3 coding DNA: TGTGCCAGCATCAACCTTGGGGGGGGTGTTTCTGAGCAGTTCTTC.

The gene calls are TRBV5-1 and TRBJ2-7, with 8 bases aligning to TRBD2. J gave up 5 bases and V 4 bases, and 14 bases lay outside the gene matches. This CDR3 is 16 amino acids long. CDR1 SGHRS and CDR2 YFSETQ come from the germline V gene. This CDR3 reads CASSPRHVPGLDEQYF. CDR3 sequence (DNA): TGCGCCAGCAGCCCCCGCCACGTCCCGGGACTAGACGAGCAGTACTTC.

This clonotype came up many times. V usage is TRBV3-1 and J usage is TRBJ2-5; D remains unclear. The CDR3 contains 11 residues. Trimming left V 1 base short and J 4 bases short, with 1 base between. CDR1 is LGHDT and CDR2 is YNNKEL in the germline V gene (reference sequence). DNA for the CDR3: TGTGCCAGCAGCCAAGTAGAGACCCAGTACTTC. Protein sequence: CASSQVETQYF.

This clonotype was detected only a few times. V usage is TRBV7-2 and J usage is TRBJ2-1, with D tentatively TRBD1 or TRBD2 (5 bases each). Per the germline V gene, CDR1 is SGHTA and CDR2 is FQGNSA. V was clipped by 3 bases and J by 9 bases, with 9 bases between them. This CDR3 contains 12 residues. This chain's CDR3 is CASSFYGGEQFF. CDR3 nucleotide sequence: TGTGCCAGCAGCTTTTATGGGGGTGAGCAGTTCTTC.

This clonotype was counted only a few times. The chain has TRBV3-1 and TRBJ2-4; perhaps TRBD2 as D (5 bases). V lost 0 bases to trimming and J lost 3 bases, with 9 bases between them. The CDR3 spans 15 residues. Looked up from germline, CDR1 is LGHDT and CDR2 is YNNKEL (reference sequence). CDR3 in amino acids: CASSQESGIKNIQYF. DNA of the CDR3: TGTGCCAGCAGCCAAGAATCGGGAATCAAAAACATTCAGTACTTC.

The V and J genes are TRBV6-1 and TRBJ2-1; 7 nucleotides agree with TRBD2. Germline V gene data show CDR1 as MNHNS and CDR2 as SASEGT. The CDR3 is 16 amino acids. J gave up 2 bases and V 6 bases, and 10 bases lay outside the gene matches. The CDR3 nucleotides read TGTGCCAGCAGCCGCTCCTTGACTAGCCCCTACAATGAGCAGTTCTTC. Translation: CASSRSLTSPYNEQFF.

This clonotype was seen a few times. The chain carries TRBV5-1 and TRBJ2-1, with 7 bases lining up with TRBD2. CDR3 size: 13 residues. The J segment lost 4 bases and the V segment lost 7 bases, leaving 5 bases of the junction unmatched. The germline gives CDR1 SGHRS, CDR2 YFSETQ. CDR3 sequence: CASSSSGYNEQFF. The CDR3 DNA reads TGCGCCAGCTCCTCTAGCGGATACAATGAGCAGTTCTTC.

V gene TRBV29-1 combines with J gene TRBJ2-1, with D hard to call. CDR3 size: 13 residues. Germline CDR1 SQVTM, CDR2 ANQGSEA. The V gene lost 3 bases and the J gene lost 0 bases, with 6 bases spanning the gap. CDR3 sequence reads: CSVEPGSYNEQFF. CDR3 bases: TGCAGCGTTGAGCCAGGCTCCTACAATGAGCAGTTCTTC.

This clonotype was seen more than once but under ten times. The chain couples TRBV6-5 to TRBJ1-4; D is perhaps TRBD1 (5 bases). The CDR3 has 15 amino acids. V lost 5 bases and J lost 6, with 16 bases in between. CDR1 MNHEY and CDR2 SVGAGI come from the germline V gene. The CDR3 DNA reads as TGTGCCAGCAGTCACCGGGGCCTTTCTGATGAAAAACTGTTTTTT. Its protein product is CASSHRGLSDEKLFF.

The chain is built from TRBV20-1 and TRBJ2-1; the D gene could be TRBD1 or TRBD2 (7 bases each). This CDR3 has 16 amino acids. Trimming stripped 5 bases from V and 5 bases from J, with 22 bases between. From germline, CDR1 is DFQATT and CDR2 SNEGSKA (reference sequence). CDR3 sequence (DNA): TGCAGTGCTCTGAGCCCAGCAGGGGGGGTCCACAATGAGCAGTTCTTC. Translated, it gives CSALSPAGGVHNEQFF.

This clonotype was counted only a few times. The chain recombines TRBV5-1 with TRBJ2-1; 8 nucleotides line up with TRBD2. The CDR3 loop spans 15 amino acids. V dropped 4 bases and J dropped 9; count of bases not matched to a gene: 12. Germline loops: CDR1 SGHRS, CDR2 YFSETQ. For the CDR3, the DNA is TGCGCCAGCAGCCCCCAACCGGGACTAGACGCTGAGCAGTTCTTC. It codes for CASSPQPGLDAEQFF.

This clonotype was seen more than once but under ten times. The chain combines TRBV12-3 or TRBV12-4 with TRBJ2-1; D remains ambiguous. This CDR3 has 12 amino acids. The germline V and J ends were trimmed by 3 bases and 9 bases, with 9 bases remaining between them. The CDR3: CASSFQYGEQFF. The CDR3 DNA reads TGTGCCAGCAGTTTTCAATACGGTGAGCAGTTCTTC.

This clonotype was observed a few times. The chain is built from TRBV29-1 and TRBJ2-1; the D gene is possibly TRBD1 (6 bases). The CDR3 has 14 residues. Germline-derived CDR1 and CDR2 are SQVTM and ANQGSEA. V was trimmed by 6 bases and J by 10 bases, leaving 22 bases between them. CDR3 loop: CSVRGQLTRGEQFF. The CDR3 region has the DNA TGCAGCGTCCGAGGACAGCTAACCAGAGGGGAGCAGTTCTTC.